This T cell receptor (beta chain) was observed in a study of shared clonotypes between healthy human individuals. The study's findings and limits: Only blood underwent sampling, and tissue repertoires likely differ. Sequencing depth was a factor that was expected to affect clonotype sharing among donors.

On this clone itself: Its antigen is still unknown.

The CDR3 loop spans 13 amino acids. CDR1 is GTSNPN and CDR2 is SVGIG in the germline V gene (reference sequence). The germline V and J ends were trimmed by 4 bases and 11 bases, with 20 bases remaining between them. The healthy adult donors were HIV-negative and reported no recent acute infections or vaccinations. Sequencing was performed with immunoSEQ multiplex PCR; in TCRdb, only in-frame clones are kept and a portion is missing. There are fewer than 2.5 million clones in the sample; 93% occur only once, and roughly 0.39% lies in the top ten. Sequenced input: naive CD4+ T cells from PBMCs. Indicated subset: CD45RA+ positively selected. The origin of this receptor is a man between 18 and 35 years old in good health. Some clones in this sample may be carry-over from other donors' samples. The V call is TRBV30, the J call TRBJ1-2; D uncertain. The CDR3 DNA is TGTGCCTGGATATCCACTACCCCCTCCAGATACACCTTC. Its translation: CAWISTTPSRYTF.